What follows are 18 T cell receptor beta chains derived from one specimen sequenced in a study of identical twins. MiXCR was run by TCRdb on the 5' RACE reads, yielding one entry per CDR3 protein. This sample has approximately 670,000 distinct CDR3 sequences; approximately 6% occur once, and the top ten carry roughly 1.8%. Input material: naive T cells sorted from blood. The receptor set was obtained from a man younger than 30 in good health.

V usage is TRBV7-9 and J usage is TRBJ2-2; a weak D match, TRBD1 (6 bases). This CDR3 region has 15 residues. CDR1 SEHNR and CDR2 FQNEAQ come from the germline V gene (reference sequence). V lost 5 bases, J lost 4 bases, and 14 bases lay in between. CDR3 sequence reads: CASSPSQGITGELFF. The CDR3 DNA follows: TGTGCCAGCAGCCCCTCCCAGGGGATCACCGGGGAGCTGTTTTTT.

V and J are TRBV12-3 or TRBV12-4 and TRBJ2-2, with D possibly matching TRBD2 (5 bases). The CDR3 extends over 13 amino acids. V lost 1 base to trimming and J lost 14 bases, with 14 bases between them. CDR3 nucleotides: TGTGCCAGCAGTTTAGGGGCAGGACTCCATCTGTTTTTT. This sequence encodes CASSLGAGLHLFF.

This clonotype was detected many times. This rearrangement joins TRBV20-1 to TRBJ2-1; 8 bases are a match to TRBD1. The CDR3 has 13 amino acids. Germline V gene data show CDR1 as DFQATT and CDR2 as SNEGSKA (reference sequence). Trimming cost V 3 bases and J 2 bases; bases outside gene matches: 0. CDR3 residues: CSARDRAYNEQFF. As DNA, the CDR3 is TGCAGTGCTAGGGACAGGGCCTACAATGAGCAGTTCTTC.

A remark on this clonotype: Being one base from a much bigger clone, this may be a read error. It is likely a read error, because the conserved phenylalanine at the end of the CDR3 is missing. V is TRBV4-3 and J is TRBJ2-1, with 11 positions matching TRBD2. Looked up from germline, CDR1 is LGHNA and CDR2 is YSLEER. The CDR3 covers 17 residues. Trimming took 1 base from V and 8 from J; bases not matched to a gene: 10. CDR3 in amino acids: CASSQVLTSGSRDEQFY. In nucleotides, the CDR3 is TGCGCCAGCAGCCAAGTCTTAACTAGCGGGAGTCGGGATGAGCAGTTCTAC.

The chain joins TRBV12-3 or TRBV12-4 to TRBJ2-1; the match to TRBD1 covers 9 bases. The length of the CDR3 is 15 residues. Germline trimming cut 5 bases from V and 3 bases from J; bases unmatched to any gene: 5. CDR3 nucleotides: TGTGCCAGCAGTCTCGGGACAGGGCTCTACAATGAGCAGTTCTTC. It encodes CASSLGTGLYNEQFF.

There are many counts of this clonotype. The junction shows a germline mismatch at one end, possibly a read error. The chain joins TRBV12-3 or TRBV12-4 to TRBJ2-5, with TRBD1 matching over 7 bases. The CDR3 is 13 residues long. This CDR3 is CASSSRGQETQYF. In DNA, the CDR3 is TGCGCCAGCAGCTCCAGGGGGCAAGAGACCCAGTACTTC.

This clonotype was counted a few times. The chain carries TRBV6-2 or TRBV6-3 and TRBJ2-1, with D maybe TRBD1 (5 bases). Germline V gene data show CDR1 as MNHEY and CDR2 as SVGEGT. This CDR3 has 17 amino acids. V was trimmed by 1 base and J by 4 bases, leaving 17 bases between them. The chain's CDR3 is CASSYLLARVTYNEQFF. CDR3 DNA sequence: TGTGCCAGCAGTTACTTACTGGCCAGGGTAACGTACAATGAGCAGTTCTTC.

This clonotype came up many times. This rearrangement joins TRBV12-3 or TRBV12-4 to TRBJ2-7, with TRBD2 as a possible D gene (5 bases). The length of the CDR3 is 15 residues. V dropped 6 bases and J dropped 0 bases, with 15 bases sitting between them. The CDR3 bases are TGTGCCAGCAGCCCCTTCGGAGGTTCCTCCTACGAGCAGTACTTC. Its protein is CASSPFGGSSYEQYF.

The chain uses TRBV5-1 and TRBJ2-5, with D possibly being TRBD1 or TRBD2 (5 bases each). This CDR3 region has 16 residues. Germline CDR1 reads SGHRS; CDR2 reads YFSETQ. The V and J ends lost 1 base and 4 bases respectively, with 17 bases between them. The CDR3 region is CASSLSGTLVGETQYF. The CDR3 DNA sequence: TGCGCCAGCAGCTTGTCAGGGACCCTAGTAGGAGAGACCCAGTACTTC.

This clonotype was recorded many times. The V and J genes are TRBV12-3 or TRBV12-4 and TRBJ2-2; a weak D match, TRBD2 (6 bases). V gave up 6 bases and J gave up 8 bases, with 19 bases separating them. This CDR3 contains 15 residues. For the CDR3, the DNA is TGTGCCAGCAGACGAACGTCTAGCGTTAATGGGGAGCTGTTTTTT. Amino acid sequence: CASRRTSSVNGELFF.

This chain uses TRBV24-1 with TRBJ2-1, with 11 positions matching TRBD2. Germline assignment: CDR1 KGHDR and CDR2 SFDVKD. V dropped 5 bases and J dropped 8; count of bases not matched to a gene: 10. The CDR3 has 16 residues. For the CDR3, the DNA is TGTGCCACCAGTGGGGGTAGCGGGAGGGCGGGCGATGAGCAGTTCTTC. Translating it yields CATSGGSGRAGDEQFF.

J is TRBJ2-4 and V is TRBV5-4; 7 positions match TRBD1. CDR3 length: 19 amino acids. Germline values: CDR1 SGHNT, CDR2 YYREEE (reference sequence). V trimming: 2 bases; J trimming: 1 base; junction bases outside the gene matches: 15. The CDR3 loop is CASSFRPGQSLEAKNIQYF. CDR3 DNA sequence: TGTGCCAGCAGCTTTCGGCCGGGACAGAGTCTTGAGGCCAAAAACATTCAGTACTTC.

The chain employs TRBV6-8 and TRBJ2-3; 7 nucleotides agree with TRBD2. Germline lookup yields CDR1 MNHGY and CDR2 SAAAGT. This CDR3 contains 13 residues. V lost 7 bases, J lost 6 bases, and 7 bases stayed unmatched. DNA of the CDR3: TGTGCCAGCATGGGCGGGAGTTCGGATACGCAGTATTTT. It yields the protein CASMGGSSDTQYF.

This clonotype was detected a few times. CDR3 in amino acids: CASSLSPTSGSGNEQFF. CDR3 in DNA: TGTGCCAGCAGCTTGTCCCCGACTAGCGGGAGCGGGAATGAGCAGTTCTTC. The chain links TRBV5-6 to TRBJ2-1; 12 positions match TRBD2. CDR1 is SGHDT and CDR2 is YYEEEE in the germline V gene. Losses at the gene ends were 1 base for V and 7 bases for J; bases not matched to a gene: 9. The CDR3 has 17 residues. Together with reference TRBV5-6 and TRBJ2-1, the CDR3 gives the full variable domain: DAGVTQSPTHLIKTRGQQVTLRCSPKSGHDTVSWYQQALGQGPQFIFQYYEEEERQRGNFPDRFSGHQFPNYSSELNVNALLLGDSALYLCASSLSPTSGSGNEQFFGPGTRLTVL.

The CDR3 sequence is CASSPGQNIQLYEQYV. CDR3 bases: TGTGCCAGCTCACCTGGACAGAACATTCAACTCTACGAGCAGTACGTC. The V call is TRBV18, the J call TRBJ2-7; tentative D call: TRBD1 (6 bases). V gave up 3 bases and J gave up 3 bases, with 18 bases separating them. The CDR3 loop spans 16 amino acids. Germline CDR1 KGHSH, CDR2 LQKENI.

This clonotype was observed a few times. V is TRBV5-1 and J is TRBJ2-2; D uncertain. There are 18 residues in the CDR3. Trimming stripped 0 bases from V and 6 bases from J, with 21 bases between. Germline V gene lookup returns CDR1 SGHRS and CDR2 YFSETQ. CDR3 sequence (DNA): TGCGCCAGCAGCTTGGTTGCACCTACAGCCGCTGGTCCCGGGGAGCTGTTTTTT. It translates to CASSLVAPTAAGPGELFF.

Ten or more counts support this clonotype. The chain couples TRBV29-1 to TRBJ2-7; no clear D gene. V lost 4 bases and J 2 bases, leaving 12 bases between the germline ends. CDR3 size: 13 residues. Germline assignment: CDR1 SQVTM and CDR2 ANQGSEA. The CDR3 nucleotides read TGCAGCGTTGGGACGCAGGTAACCTACGAGCAGTACTTC. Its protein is CSVGTQVTYEQYF.

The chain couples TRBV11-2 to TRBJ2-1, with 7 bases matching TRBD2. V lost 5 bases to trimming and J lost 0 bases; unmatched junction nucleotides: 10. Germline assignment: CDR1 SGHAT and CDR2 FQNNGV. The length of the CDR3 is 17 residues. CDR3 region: CASSHPPGGLSYNEQFF. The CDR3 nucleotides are TGTGCCAGCAGCCACCCACCGGGGGGACTCTCCTACAATGAGCAGTTCTTC.